These T cell receptor beta chains were read from a single sample in a study of T cell responses to AZD1222 COVID-19 vaccine. TCRdb's table, derived via immunoSEQ multiplex PCR, lists solely in-frame clones and lacks some. The profile shows about 100,000 clones, 90% to 95% of them singletons. The sample was peripheral blood, taken on day 0 of AZD1222 vaccination. The receptors were gathered from an adult in good health. Both conserved end residues are part of each CDR3. Fields, in order: V gene, D gene, J gene, clone size, CDR3 protein, CDR3 DNA. D genes are given only for firm matches. Only some rows state a clone size, as once, few, many or a class for expanded clones.

TRBV11-2	.	TRBJ2-1	.	CASSLGPLNEQFF	TGTGCCAGCAGCCTAGGTCCCCTCAATGAGCAGTTCTTC
TRBV4-2	TRBD1	TRBJ1-1	.	CASSPGQGDTEAFF	TGTGCCAGCAGTCCTGGACAGGGGGACACTGAAGCTTTCTTT
TRBV7-9	TRBD2	TRBJ2-7	.	CASSPHAAGGVSEQYF	TGTGCCAGCAGCCCCCACGCAGCGGGGGGGGTAAGCGAGCAGTACTTC
TRBV12-5	.	TRBJ2-2	.	CASGLLGVTGELFF	TGTGCTAGTGGTTTATTAGGGGTTACCGGGGAGCTGTTTTTT
TRBV10-3	TRBD2	TRBJ2-7	.	CAISVGGGALSYEQYF	TGTGCCATCAGTGTTGGCGGGGGGGCTTTATCCTACGAGCAGTACTTC
TRBV5-1	TRBD2	TRBJ2-3	.	CASSLPTSGTDTQYF	TGCGCCAGCAGCTTGCCAACTAGCGGCACAGATACGCAGTATTTT
TRBV10-3	TRBD2	TRBJ2-5	once	CAISLAGEETQYF	TGTGCCATCAGTCTCGCGGGGGAAGAGACCCAGTACTTC
TRBV5-4	.	TRBJ2-5	.	CASSLLPQETQYF	TGTGCCAGCAGCTTGCTCCCCCAAGAGACCCAGTACTTC
TRBV7-2	TRBD1	TRBJ2-3	.	CASSLAPVGQGLYF	TGTGCCAGCAGCTTAGCGCCTGTGGGACAGGGGTTGTATTTT
TRBV5-1	.	TRBJ2-7	.	CASSLAGGTPYEQYF	TGCGCCAGCAGCTTGGCCGGTGGGACCCCCTACGAGCAGTACTTC
TRBV6-2/TRBV6-3	.	TRBJ1-5	.	CASSFSGVSNQPQHF	TGTGCCAGCAGTTTTTCGGGGGTTAGCAATCAGCCCCAGCATTTT
TRBV5-1	TRBD2	TRBJ2-3	.	CASSLRTSGGEDTQYF	TGCGCCAGCAGCCTCCGGACTAGCGGGGGAGAAGATACGCAGTATTTT
TRBV4-1	.	TRBJ1-2	.	CASSELAPYGYTF	TGCGCCAGCAGCGAGCTCGCCCCCTATGGCTACACCTTC
TRBV6-2/TRBV6-3	.	TRBJ2-2	.	CASSSLGAGTGELFF	TGTGCCAGCAGTTCGCTCGGGGCGGGGACCGGGGAGCTGTTTTTT
TRBV6-5	.	TRBJ2-1	.	CASSSRSEQFF	TGTGCCAGCAGCTCCCGTAGTGAGCAGTTCTTC
TRBV5-1	.	TRBJ2-2	.	CASSSGRTGELFF	TGCGCCAGCAGCTCCGGACGCACCGGGGAGCTGTTTTTT
TRBV12-3/TRBV12-4	.	TRBJ2-5	.	CASSLAGSETQYF	TGTGCCAGCAGTTTGGCCGGGTCGGAGACCCAGTACTTC
TRBV5-1	TRBD1	TRBJ1-2	.	CASSWGTGNINYGYTF	TGCGCCAGCAGCTGGGGGACAGGGAACATTAACTATGGCTACACCTTC
TRBV7-2	.	TRBJ2-2	.	CASRQGSGTGELFF	TGTGCCAGCAGACAGGGCTCGGGCACCGGGGAGCTGTTTTTT
TRBV15	.	TRBJ1-6	.	CATSTQTRNSPLHF	TGTGCCACCAGCACCCAAACCCGGAATTCACCCCTCCACTTT
TRBV11-2	.	TRBJ2-1	.	CASSLGGVSNNEQFF	TGTGCCAGCAGCCTCGGTGGTGTGTCGAACAATGAGCAGTTCTTC
TRBV6-5	TRBD1	TRBJ1-3	.	CASTPDRVGNTIYF	TGTGCCAGCACCCCCGACAGGGTTGGAAACACCATATATTTT
TRBV5-6	TRBD1	TRBJ1-1	.	CASSSDQGGNTEAFF	TGTGCCAGCAGCTCCGACCAGGGGGGGAACACTGAAGCTTTCTTT
TRBV5-6	.	TRBJ1-5	.	CASSLAGTWGQPQHF	TGTGCCAGCAGCTTGGCGGGGACATGGGGTCAGCCCCAGCATTTT
TRBV7-2	TRBD2	TRBJ2-3	.	CASSSRTSGGGTDTQYF	TGTGCCAGCAGTTCCAGGACTAGCGGGGGGGGCACAGATACGCAGTATTTT
TRBV19	.	TRBJ2-3	.	CASSIFVGRGTDTQYF	TGTGCCAGTAGTATCTTCGTCGGGCGGGGCACAGATACGCAGTATTTT
TRBV6-5	.	TRBJ2-1	.	CASSYSIGREQFF	TGTGCCAGCAGTTACTCGATTGGGAGGGAGCAGTTCTTC
TRBV7-6	.	TRBJ1-1	.	CASSAGGNTEAFF	TGTGCCAGCAGCGCTGGGGGGAACACTGAAGCTTTCTTT
TRBV12-3/TRBV12-4	TRBD1	TRBJ1-5	.	CASREQGSQPQHF	TGTGCCAGCAGAGAACAGGGGTCTCAGCCCCAGCATTTT
TRBV6-5	.	TRBJ1-4	once	CASSHNNEKLFF	TGTGCCAGCAGTCACAATAATGAAAAACTGTTTTTT
TRBV18	.	TRBJ2-7	once	CASSPIRDSYEQYF	TGTGCCAGCTCACCGATCCGGGACTCCTACGAGCAGTACTTC
TRBV7-6	.	TRBJ2-2	.	CASSLEGGFSNTGELFF	TGTGCCAGCAGCTTGGAGGGGGGGTTCTCGAACACCGGGGAGCTGTTTTTT
TRBV4-1	.	TRBJ1-1	once	CASSQARGSLNTEAFF	TGCGCCAGCAGCCAAGCAAGGGGGAGTTTGAACACTGAAGCTTTCTTT
TRBV4-1	.	TRBJ2-3	.	CASSQDQVQTDTQYF	TGCGCCAGCAGCCAAGATCAGGTACAAACAGATACGCAGTATTTT
TRBV6-2/TRBV6-3	TRBD1	TRBJ1-1	.	CASSQTKQGAASEAFF	TGTGCCAGCAGTCAAACCAAACAGGGGGCCGCATCTGAAGCTTTCTTT
TRBV4-2	.	TRBJ1-1	.	CASSPLSGGTEAFF	TGTGCCAGCAGCCCCTTGTCGGGGGGCACTGAAGCTTTCTTT
TRBV7-9	TRBD1	TRBJ2-5	once	CASSSGQEKQETQYF	TGTGCCAGCAGCTCGGGACAGGAGAAACAAGAGACCCAGTACTTC
TRBV4-3	TRBD2	TRBJ2-1	.	CASSQQAGELYNEQFF	TGCGCCAGCAGCCAACAAGCGGGGGAGCTCTACAATGAGCAGTTCTTC
TRBV18	.	TRBJ2-5	.	CASSPRTGDQETQYF	TGTGCCAGCTCACCACGAACCGGGGACCAAGAGACCCAGTACTTC
TRBV19	TRBD1	TRBJ2-7	.	CASSHGTGFYEQYF	TGTGCCAGTAGCCACGGGACAGGGTTCTACGAGCAGTACTTC
TRBV19	TRBD2	TRBJ2-7	.	CASSSSGGAYEQYF	TGTGCCAGTAGTTCTAGCGGGGGGGCCTACGAGCAGTACTTC
TRBV5-1	.	TRBJ1-1	once	CASSFNSGMNTEAFF	TGCGCCAGCAGCTTTAACAGCGGGATGAACACTGAAGCTTTCTTT
TRBV3-1/TRBV3-2	.	TRBJ2-7	.	CASSSRAGVSYEQYF	TGTGCCAGCAGCTCCAGGGCCGGGGTGTCCTACGAGCAGTACTTC
TRBV6-2/TRBV6-3	.	TRBJ2-2	.	CASSYSFGGELFF	TGTGCCAGCAGTTACTCGTTCGGCGGGGAGCTGTTTTTT
TRBV5-1	.	TRBJ1-5	.	CASSPSYNQPQHF	TGCGCCAGCAGCCCCTCCTACAATCAGCCCCAGCATTTT
TRBV15	TRBD1	TRBJ2-7	once	CATSRELGQNYEQYF	TGTGCCACCAGCAGAGAGCTGGGACAGAACTACGAGCAGTACTTC
TRBV13	.	TRBJ2-7	.	CASSSSSYEQYF	TGTGCCAGCAGCTCGAGCTCCTACGAGCAGTACTTC
TRBV27	TRBD1	TRBJ1-5	.	CASSRQGAIGNNQPQHF	TGTGCCAGCAGCCGACAGGGGGCGATTGGTAACAATCAGCCCCAGCATTTT